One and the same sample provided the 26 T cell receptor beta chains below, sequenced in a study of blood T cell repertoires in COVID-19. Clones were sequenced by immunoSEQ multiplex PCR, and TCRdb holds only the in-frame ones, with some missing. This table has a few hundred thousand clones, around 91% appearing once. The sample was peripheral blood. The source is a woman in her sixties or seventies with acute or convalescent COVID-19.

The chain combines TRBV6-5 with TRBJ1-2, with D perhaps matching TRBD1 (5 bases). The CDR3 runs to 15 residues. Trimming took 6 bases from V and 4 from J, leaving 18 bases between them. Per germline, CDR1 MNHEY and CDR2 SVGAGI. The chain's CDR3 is CASRHESGGVYGYTF. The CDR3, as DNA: TGTGCCAGCAGGCATGAATCCGGGGGGGTCTATGGCTACACCTTC.

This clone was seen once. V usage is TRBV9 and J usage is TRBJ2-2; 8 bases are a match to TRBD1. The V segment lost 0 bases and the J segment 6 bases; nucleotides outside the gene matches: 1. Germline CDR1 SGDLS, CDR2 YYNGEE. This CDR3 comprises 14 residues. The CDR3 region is CASSVDRGAGELFF. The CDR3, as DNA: TGTGCCAGCAGCGTAGACAGGGGGGCCGGGGAGCTGTTTTTT.

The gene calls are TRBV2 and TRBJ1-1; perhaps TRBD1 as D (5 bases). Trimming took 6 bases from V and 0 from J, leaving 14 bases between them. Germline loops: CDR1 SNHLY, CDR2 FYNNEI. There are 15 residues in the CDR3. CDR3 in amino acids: CASRELRVVNTEAFF. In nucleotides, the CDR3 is TGTGCCAGCAGGGAACTCAGGGTAGTGAACACTGAAGCTTTCTTT. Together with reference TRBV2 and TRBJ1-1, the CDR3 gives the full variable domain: EPEVTQTPSHQVTQMGQEVILRCVPISNHLYFYWYRQILGQKVEFLVSFYNNEISEKSEIFDDQFSVERPDGSNFTLKIRSTKLEDSAMYFCASRELRVVNTEAFFGQGTRLTVV.

Here the CDR3 reads CASSVWPTGDGSPLHF. The CDR3 nucleotides are TGTGCCAGCAGTGTTTGGCCCACCGGGGATGGGTCACCCCTCCACTTT. This chain uses TRBV6-1 with TRBJ1-6; D ambiguous. Looked up from germline, CDR1 is MNHNS and CDR2 is SASEGT. The CDR3 is 16 residues long. V was trimmed by 4 bases and J by 10 bases, leaving 20 bases between them.

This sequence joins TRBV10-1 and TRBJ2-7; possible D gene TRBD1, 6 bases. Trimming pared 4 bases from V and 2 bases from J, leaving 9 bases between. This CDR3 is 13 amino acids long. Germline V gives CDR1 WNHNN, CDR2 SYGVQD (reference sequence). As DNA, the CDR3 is TGCGCCAGCAGTGGCAGGGGCCCCTACGAGCAGTACTTC. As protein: CASSGRGPYEQYF.

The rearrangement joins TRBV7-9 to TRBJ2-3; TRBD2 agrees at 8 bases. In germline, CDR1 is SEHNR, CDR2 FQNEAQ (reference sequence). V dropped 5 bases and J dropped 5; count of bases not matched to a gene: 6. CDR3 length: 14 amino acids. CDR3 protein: CASSPRGGRDTQYF. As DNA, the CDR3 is TGTGCCAGCAGCCCCCGGGGGGGCCGAGATACGCAGTATTTT. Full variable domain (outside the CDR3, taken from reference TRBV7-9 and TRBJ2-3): DTGVSQNPRHKITKRGQNVTFRCDPISEHNRLYWYRQTLGQGPEFLTYFQNEAQLEKSRLLSDRFSAERPKGSFSTLEIQRTEQGDSAMYLCASSPRGGRDTQYFGPGTRLTVL.

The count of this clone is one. The CDR3 coding sequence is TGTGCCAGCAGCTTAGCAGGAGGCAATCAGCCCCAGCATTTT. Translation gives CASSLAGGNQPQHF. The chain links TRBV7-9 to TRBJ1-5, with D hard to call. Trimming cost V 0 bases and J 2 bases, with 5 bases left between them. This CDR3 has 14 residues. CDR1 SEHNR and CDR2 FQNEAQ come from the germline V gene (reference sequence). Drawing the rest from reference TRBV7-9 and TRBJ1-5, the complete variable domain is DTGVSQNPRHKITKRGQNVTFRCDPISEHNRLYWYRQTLGQGPEFLTYFQNEAQLEKSRLLSDRFSAERPKGSFSTLEIQRTEQGDSAMYLCASSLAGGNQPQHFGDGTRLSIL.

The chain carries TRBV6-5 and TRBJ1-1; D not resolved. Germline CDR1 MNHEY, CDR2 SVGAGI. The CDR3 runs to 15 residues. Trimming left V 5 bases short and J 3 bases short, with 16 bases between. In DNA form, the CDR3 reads TGTGCCAGCAGTCCACCTATTTCGTACGACACTGAAGCTTTCTTT. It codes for CASSPPISYDTEAFF.

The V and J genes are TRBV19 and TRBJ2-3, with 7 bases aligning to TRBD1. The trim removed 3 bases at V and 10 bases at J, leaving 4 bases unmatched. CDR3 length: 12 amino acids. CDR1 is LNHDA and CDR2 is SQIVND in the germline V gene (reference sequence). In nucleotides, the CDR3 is TGTGCCAGTAGTATCCGACAGGGCCCGCAGTATTTT. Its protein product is CASSIRQGPQYF.

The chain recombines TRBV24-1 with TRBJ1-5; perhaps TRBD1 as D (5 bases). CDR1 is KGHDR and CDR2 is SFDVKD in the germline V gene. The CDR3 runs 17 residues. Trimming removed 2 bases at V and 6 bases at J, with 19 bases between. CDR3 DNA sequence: TGTGCCACCAGTGATTCCCATCTGGGAGGGGTCAGTCAGCCCCAGCATTTT. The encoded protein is CATSDSHLGGVSQPQHF.

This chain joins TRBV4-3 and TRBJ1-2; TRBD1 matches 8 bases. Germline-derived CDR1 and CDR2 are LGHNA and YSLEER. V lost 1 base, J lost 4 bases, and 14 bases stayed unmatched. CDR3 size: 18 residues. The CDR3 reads CASSQAGPGTGVSYGYTF. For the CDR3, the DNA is TGCGCCAGCAGCCAAGCAGGACCAGGGACAGGAGTAAGCTATGGCTACACCTTC.

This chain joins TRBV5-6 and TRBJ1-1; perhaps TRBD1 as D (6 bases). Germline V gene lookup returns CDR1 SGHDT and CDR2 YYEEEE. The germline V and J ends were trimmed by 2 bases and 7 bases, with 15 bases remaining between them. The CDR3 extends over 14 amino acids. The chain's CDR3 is CASSFLDRNNEAFF. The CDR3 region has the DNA TGTGCCAGCAGCTTCCTGGACAGAAATAATGAAGCTTTCTTT.

This chain's CDR3 is CASSIGGGAHEKLFF. The CDR3 coding sequence is TGTGCCAGTAGTATTGGCGGGGGCGCACATGAAAAACTGTTTTTT. The V call is TRBV19, the J call TRBJ1-4, with D tentatively TRBD1 (6 bases). Trimming took 3 bases from V and 6 from J, leaving 14 bases between them. The CDR3 covers 15 residues. Germline CDR1 and CDR2: LNHDA and SQIVND (reference sequence).

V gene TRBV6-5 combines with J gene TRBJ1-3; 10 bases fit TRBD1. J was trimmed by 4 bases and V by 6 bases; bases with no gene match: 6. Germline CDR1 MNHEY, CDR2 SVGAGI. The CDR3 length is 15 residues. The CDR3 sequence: CASRRDRGQGNTIYF. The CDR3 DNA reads TGTGCCAGCAGGAGAGACAGGGGGCAAGGAAACACCATATATTTT.

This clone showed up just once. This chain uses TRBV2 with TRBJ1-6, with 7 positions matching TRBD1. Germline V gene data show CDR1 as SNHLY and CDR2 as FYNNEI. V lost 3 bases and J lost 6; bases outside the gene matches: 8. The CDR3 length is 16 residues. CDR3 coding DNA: TGTGCCAGCAGTGACGCCCGGGCAGGGGGTAATTCACCCCTCCACTTT. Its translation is CASSDARAGGNSPLHF.

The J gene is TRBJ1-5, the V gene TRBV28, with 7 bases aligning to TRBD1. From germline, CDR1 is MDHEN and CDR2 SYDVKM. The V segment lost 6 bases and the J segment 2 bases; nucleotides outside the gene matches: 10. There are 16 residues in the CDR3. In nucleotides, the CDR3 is TGTGCCAGCAGGCCAAACAGGGGCGTTGGCAATCAGCCCCAGCATTTT. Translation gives CASRPNRGVGNQPQHF.

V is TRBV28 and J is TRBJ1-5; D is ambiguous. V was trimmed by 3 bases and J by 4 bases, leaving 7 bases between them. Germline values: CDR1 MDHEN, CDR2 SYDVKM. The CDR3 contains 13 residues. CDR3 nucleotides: TGTGCCAGCAGTTTGAGAGAGAATCAGCCCCAGCATTTT. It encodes CASSLRENQPQHF. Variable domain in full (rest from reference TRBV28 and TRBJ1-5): DVKVTQSSRYLVKRTGEKVFLECVQDMDHENMFWYRQDPGLGLRLIYFSYDVKMKEKGDIPEGYSVSREKKERFSLILESASTNQTSMYLCASSLRENQPQHFGDGTRLSIL.

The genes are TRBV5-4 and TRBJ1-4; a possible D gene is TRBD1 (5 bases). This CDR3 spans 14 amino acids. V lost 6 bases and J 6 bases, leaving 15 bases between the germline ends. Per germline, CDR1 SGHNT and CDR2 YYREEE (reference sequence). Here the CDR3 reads CASTRGRADEKLFF. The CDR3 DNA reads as TGTGCCAGCACCCGGGGGAGGGCGGATGAAAAACTGTTTTTT.

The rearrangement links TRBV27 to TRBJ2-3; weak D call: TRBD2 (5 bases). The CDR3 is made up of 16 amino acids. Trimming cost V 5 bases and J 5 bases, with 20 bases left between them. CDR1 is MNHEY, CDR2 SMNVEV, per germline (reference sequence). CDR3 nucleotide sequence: TGTGCCAGCAGTCCCCGCTTAGCGTCCCACGGAGATACGCAGTATTTT. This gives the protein CASSPRLASHGDTQYF.

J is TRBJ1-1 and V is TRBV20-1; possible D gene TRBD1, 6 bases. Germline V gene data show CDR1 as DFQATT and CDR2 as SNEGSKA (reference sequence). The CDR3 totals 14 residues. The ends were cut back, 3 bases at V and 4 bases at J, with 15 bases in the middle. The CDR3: CSASLAGVVTEAFF. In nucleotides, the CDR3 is TGCAGTGCTAGTTTGGCAGGGGTGGTCACTGAAGCTTTCTTT.

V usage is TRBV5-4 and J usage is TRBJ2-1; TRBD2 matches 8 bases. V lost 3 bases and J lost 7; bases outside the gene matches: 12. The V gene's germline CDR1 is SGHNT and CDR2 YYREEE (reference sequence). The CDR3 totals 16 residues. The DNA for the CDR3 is TGTGCCAGCAGCTCGGCCTCCGGGACTAGTGATAATGAGCAGTTCTTC. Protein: CASSSASGTSDNEQFF.

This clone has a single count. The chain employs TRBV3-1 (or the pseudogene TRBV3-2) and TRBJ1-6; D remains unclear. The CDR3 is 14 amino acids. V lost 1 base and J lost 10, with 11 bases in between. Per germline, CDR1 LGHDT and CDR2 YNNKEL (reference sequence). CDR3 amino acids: CASSQVEGESPLHF. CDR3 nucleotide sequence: TGTGCCAGCAGCCAAGTGGAGGGAGAGTCACCCCTCCACTTT.

CDR3 amino acids: CATSRDKGAQSYEQYF. In DNA, the CDR3 is TGTGCCACCAGCAGAGATAAGGGGGCCCAATCCTACGAGCAGTACTTC. J is TRBJ2-7 and V is TRBV15; TRBD1 matches 7 bases. Germline trimming cut 0 bases from V and 1 base from J; bases unmatched to any gene: 6. CDR3 length: 16 amino acids. Germline assignment: CDR1 LNHNV and CDR2 YYDKDF (reference sequence).

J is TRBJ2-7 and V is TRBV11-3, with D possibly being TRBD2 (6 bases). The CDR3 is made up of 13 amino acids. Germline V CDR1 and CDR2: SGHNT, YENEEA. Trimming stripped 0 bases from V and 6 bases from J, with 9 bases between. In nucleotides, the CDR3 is TGTGCCAGCAGCTTAGATCGGAGGGGCGAGCAGTACTTC. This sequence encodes CASSLDRRGEQYF.

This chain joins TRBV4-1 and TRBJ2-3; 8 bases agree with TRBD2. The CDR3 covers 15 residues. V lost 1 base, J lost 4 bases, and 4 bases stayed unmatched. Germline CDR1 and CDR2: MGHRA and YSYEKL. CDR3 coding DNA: TGCGCCAGCAGCCAAGGAGCGGGGGCACCAGATACGCAGTATTTT. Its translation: CASSQGAGAPDTQYF.

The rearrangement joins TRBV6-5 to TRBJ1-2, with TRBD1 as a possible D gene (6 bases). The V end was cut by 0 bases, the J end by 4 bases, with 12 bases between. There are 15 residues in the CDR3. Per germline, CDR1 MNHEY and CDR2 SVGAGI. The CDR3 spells CASSYSGGGAYGYTF. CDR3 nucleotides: TGTGCCAGCAGTTACTCGGGAGGGGGAGCCTATGGCTACACCTTC.